This is a list of T cell receptor beta chains from one sample in a study of T cell responses to AZD1222 COVID-19 vaccine. The protocol was immunoSEQ multiplex PCR, while the TCRdb copy is restricted to in-frame clones and leaves out a portion. The sample records around 120,000 clones, roughly 92% being singletons. The sample in question was peripheral blood, obtained 28 days after the second AZD1222 dose. The receptors were sampled from an adult who received the AZD1222 COVID-19 vaccine. Each CDR3 is given with its conserved first and last residue. Fields, in order: CDR3 length, J gene, D gene, V gene, clone size, CDR3 protein, CDR3 DNA. The D gene is left open where the match is weak. The size field is filled for only some rows; it gives once, few, many or a size class.

11,TRBJ1-2,.,TRBV6-5,few,CASMNRVGYTF,TGTGCCAGCATGAACAGGGTGGGCTACACCTTC
16,TRBJ2-1,TRBD2,TRBV4-2,.,CASSHIGTSPMNEQFF,TGTGCCAGCAGCCACATAGGGACTAGCCCTATGAATGAGCAGTTCTTC
15,TRBJ1-1,TRBD1,TRBV6-1,.,CASSEAGTGATEAFF,TGTGCCAGCAGTGAAGCTGGGACAGGGGCTACTGAAGCTTTCTTT
13,TRBJ1-1,.,TRBV30,.,CACSGLNDAEAFF,TGTGCCTGCTCGGGCCTCAACGACGCTGAAGCTTTCTTT
14,TRBJ1-2,.,TRBV11-2,once,CASSGGRSLYGYTF,TGTGCCAGCAGCGGGGGGAGGAGCCTCTATGGCTACACCTTC
14,TRBJ1-4,.,TRBV28,.,CASSFRVEGEKLFF,TGTGCCAGCAGTTTTCGGGTCGAGGGTGAAAAACTGTTTTTT
13,TRBJ1-1,.,TRBV19,once,CASSISRDTEAFF,TGTGCCAGTAGTATCTCGAGGGACACTGAAGCTTTCTTT
15,TRBJ2-2,.,TRBV7-2,.,CASSLAFAGAGELFF,TGTGCCAGCAGCTTAGCTTTTGCGGGGGCTGGGGAGCTGTTTTTT
14,TRBJ1-4,.,TRBV5-1,.,CASSLSSTNEKLFF,TGCGCCAGCAGCTTGAGCAGTACTAATGAAAAACTGTTTTTT
14,TRBJ1-2,.,TRBV28,.,CASSLWQDTYGYTF,TGTGCCAGCAGTTTATGGCAGGACACCTATGGCTACACCTTC
15,TRBJ2-3,.,TRBV10-1,.,CASSTDLTSTDTQYF,TGCGCCAGCAGTACGGATCTAACTAGCACAGATACGCAGTATTTT
17,TRBJ2-7,TRBD1,TRBV4-2,.,CASSQVTRGQRRYEQYF,TGTGCCAGCAGCCAAGTAACAAGGGGGCAGCGCCGCTACGAGCAGTACTTC
8,TRBJ1-1,.,TRBV23-1,.,CASSEAFF,TGCGCCAGCAGTGAAGCTTTCTTT
14,TRBJ2-7,.,TRBV6-5,.,CASSREKEGHEQYF,TGTGCCAGCAGCCGGGAAAAGGAAGGTCACGAGCAGTACTTC
13,TRBJ2-2,.,TRBV18,.,CASSLGRTGELFF,TGTGCCAGCTCCCTCGGCCGTACCGGGGAGCTGTTTTTT
14,TRBJ1-2,.,TRBV3-1/TRBV3-2,.,CASSQVGAGYGYTF,TGTGCCAGCAGCCAAGTGGGGGCCGGGTATGGCTACACCTTC
15,TRBJ1-1,.,TRBV5-1,.,CASSLGATANTEAFF,TGCGCCAGCAGCTTGGGAGCGACAGCAAACACTGAAGCTTTCTTT
15,TRBJ1-1,TRBD1,TRBV7-9,.,CASSLAGQGNTEAFF,TGTGCCAGCAGCTTAGCCGGACAGGGCAACACTGAAGCTTTCTTT
17,TRBJ2-6,.,TRBV6-4,.,CASSDTAEASGANVLTF,TGTGCCAGCAGTGACACAGCCGAGGCTTCTGGGGCCAACGTCCTGACTTTC
14,TRBJ1-6,TRBD1,TRBV5-4,.,CASSLDRQNSPLHF,TGTGCCAGCAGCCTGGACAGGCAAAATTCACCCCTCCACTTT
16,TRBJ2-2,TRBD2,TRBV5-1,.,CASSPSGRARGGELFF,TGCGCCAGCAGCCCTAGCGGGAGGGCCCGGGGCGGGGAGCTGTTTTTT
15,TRBJ2-1,.,TRBV5-1,.,CASSARGVGGNEQFF,TGCGCCAGCAGCGCCCGGGGAGTGGGCGGCAATGAGCAGTTCTTC
16,TRBJ1-5,.,TRBV6-5,.,CASSLSGDYSNQPQHF,TGTGCCAGCAGTTTATCAGGGGACTATAGCAATCAGCCCCAGCATTTT
17,TRBJ2-1,TRBD2,TRBV19,.,CASTQTSGSHSYNEQFF,TGTGCCAGTACCCAAACCAGCGGGAGCCACTCCTACAATGAGCAGTTCTTC
16,TRBJ1-3,TRBD1,TRBV7-2,.,CASRQAQGAGGNTIYF,TGTGCCAGCAGACAAGCACAGGGGGCGGGTGGAAACACCATATATTTT
14,TRBJ1-5,TRBD1,TRBV30,.,CAACPGQGNQPQHF,TGTGCCGCTTGCCCCGGACAGGGGAATCAGCCCCAGCATTTT
15,TRBJ2-1,TRBD1,TRBV10-3,.,CAIRSQGAYYNEQFF,TGTGCCATCAGATCTCAGGGGGCTTATTACAATGAGCAGTTCTTC
15,TRBJ2-7,TRBD2,TRBV19,.,CASSQLAGGPREQYF,TGTGCCAGTAGTCAGCTAGCGGGAGGGCCGAGGGAGCAGTACTTC
13,TRBJ1-2,.,TRBV12-3/TRBV12-4,.,CASRSNNKDGYTF,TGTGCCAGCAGATCAAATAATAAAGATGGCTACACCTTC
13,TRBJ1-2,.,TRBV6-5,.,CASSQRDRHGYTF,TGTGCCAGCAGTCAACGGGACCGTCATGGCTACACCTTC
14,TRBJ2-5,.,TRBV20-1,.,CSASRQGGLETQYF,TGCAGTGCTAGTCGACAGGGAGGGTTAGAGACCCAGTACTTC
14,TRBJ1-4,.,TRBV7-9,.,CASSAGSGQEKLFF,TGTGCCAGCAGCGCGGGCTCGGGGCAGGAAAAACTGTTTTTT
15,TRBJ2-5,TRBD1,TRBV6-2/TRBV6-3,.,CASSSPDRVTETQYF,TGTGCCAGCAGTTCCCCCGACAGGGTAACAGAGACCCAGTACTTC